The rows below give T cell receptor beta chains drawn from one sample of a study of regulatory T cells in long-lasting Graves disease. TCRdb processed the multiplex PCR reads anew with MiXCR; each CDR3 protein has one entry. The repertoire holds roughly 520,000 distinct CDR3 sequences, with 12% as singletons. These data were also filed under a second study, of T cells in Graves' hyperthyroidism and ophthalmopathy.

The sequencing here drew on peripheral blood mononuclear cells (PBMCs), taken at new diagnosis, from a patient treated with antithyroid drugs. These TCRs come from a woman aged 30 to 39 with Graves disease. Both conserved end residues are part of each CDR3. Each record gives: clone size, J gene, V gene, D gene, CDR3 DNA, CDR3 protein. A D gene is named only where the DNA matches it firmly. Clone size is not always given. Where it is, it says once, few, many or a class for expanded clones.

abundance: NA
j_gene: TRBJ2-6
v_gene: TRBV20-1
d_gene: NA
CDR3nt: TGCAGTGCTACCACAGGGAGTTCTGGGGCCAACGTCCTGACTTTC
CDR3aa: CSATTGSSGANVLTF

abundance: many
j_gene: TRBJ2-7
v_gene: TRBV18
d_gene: TRBD1
CDR3nt: TGTGCCAGCTCGGACAGGTACGAGCAGTACTTC
CDR3aa: CASSDRYEQYF

abundance: NA
j_gene: TRBJ2-1
v_gene: TRBV12-3/TRBV12-4
d_gene: NA
CDR3nt: TGTGCCAGCAGTTTATGGCCTCGGGGAAGGGGGGAGCAGTTCTTC
CDR3aa: CASSLWPRGRGEQFF

abundance: few
j_gene: TRBJ2-3
v_gene: TRBV5-1
d_gene: NA
CDR3nt: TGCGCCAGCAGCTTGGAGGGGTTAGGGACAGATACGCAGTATTTT
CDR3aa: CASSLEGLGTDTQYF

abundance: many
j_gene: TRBJ2-1
v_gene: TRBV2
d_gene: TRBD2
CDR3nt: TGTGCCACAATTTTAAGCGGGAGGAACAATGAGCAGTTCTTC
CDR3aa: CATILSGRNNEQFF

abundance: many
j_gene: TRBJ2-5
v_gene: TRBV28
d_gene: TRBD2
CDR3nt: TGTGCCAGCAGTTTAGGACTAGCGGGGATTCTAGAGACCCAGTACTTC
CDR3aa: CASSLGLAGILETQYF

abundance: few
j_gene: TRBJ2-1
v_gene: TRBV27
d_gene: NA
CDR3nt: TGTGCCAGCAGTTTATGGGCCGAAGATGAGCAGTTCTTC
CDR3aa: CASSLWAEDEQFF

abundance: many
j_gene: TRBJ2-5
v_gene: TRBV7-2
d_gene: TRBD2
CDR3nt: TGTGCCAGCAGCGACCTAGCGGGAGTATGGGGGACCCAGTACTTC
CDR3aa: CASSDLAGVWGTQYF

abundance: NA
j_gene: TRBJ2-7
v_gene: TRBV7-2
d_gene: TRBD1
CDR3nt: TGTGCCAGCAGCTTAGAACAGGGGGCGAGTACCTACGAGCAGTACTTC
CDR3aa: CASSLEQGASTYEQYF

abundance: NA
j_gene: TRBJ1-5
v_gene: TRBV4-1
d_gene: NA
CDR3nt: TGCGCCAGCAGCCAAGTCTATTTGGGGGGCAATCAGCCCCAGCATTTT
CDR3aa: CASSQVYLGGNQPQHF

abundance: once
j_gene: TRBJ2-1
v_gene: TRBV3-1
d_gene: NA
CDR3nt: TGTGCCAGCAGCCAAGATCCGGGGCGGCCTCGTCAGTCCTTC
CDR3aa: CASSQDPGRPRQSF

abundance: many
j_gene: TRBJ1-2
v_gene: TRBV6-1
d_gene: NA
CDR3nt: TGTGCCAGCACCAAACGACCCGGGACGAAAGGCTACACCTTC
CDR3aa: CASTKRPGTKGYTF

abundance: many
j_gene: TRBJ2-1
v_gene: TRBV2
d_gene: TRBD1
CDR3nt: TGTGCCAGCAGGAACGAAGGGGGCTGGAGCTATGAGCAGTTCTTC
CDR3aa: CASRNEGGWSYEQFF

abundance: NA
j_gene: TRBJ2-5
v_gene: TRBV9
d_gene: TRBD2
CDR3nt: TGTGCCAGCAGCGTAGGGATTAGCGGGAGGCAAGAGACCCAGTACTTC
CDR3aa: CASSVGISGRQETQYF

abundance: many
j_gene: TRBJ2-7
v_gene: TRBV5-1
d_gene: TRBD1
CDR3nt: TGCGCCAGCAGCTCCGGACAGGCGGGCGAGCAGTACTTC
CDR3aa: CASSSGQAGEQYF

abundance: few
j_gene: TRBJ2-1
v_gene: TRBV7-9
d_gene: TRBD2
CDR3nt: TGTGCCAGCAGCTTAGAACGCGGGAGGGCGTCCTACAATGAGCAGTTCTTC
CDR3aa: CASSLERGRASYNEQFF

abundance: few
j_gene: TRBJ1-5
v_gene: TRBV4-3
d_gene: NA
CDR3nt: TGCGCCAGCAGCCAAGAAGGAGGGGGGGCGAATCAGCCCCAGCATTTT
CDR3aa: CASSQEGGGANQPQHF

abundance: many
j_gene: TRBJ1-1
v_gene: TRBV6-1
d_gene: NA
CDR3nt: TGTGCCAGCAGGTGGGGCGTAGAGAACACTGAAGCTTTCTTT
CDR3aa: CASRWGVENTEAFF

abundance: few
j_gene: TRBJ2-7
v_gene: TRBV19
d_gene: TRBD2
CDR3nt: TGTGCCAGTAGTAGGTCGACTAGCGGGATCTACGAGCAGTACTTC
CDR3aa: CASSRSTSGIYEQYF

abundance: many
j_gene: TRBJ2-7
v_gene: TRBV28
d_gene: NA
CDR3nt: TGCGCCAGCAGTGTGAGTGGGAGTTCCCACGAGCAGTACTTC
CDR3aa: CASSVSGSSHEQYF

abundance: many
j_gene: TRBJ2-3
v_gene: TRBV7-2
d_gene: NA
CDR3nt: TGTGCCAGCAGCACGGGACTTGCAGATACGCAGTATTTT
CDR3aa: CASSTGLADTQYF

abundance: many
j_gene: TRBJ1-1
v_gene: TRBV29-1
d_gene: TRBD1
CDR3nt: TGCAGCGTTGAGCTTGGACAGGGGAACACTGAAGCTTTCTTT
CDR3aa: CSVELGQGNTEAFF

abundance: few
j_gene: TRBJ1-1
v_gene: TRBV20-1
d_gene: NA
CDR3nt: TGCAGTGTTGGGGTGAGCACTGAAGCTTTCTTT
CDR3aa: CSVGVSTEAFF

abundance: many
j_gene: TRBJ2-5
v_gene: TRBV30
d_gene: TRBD2
CDR3nt: TGTGCCTGGAGTTCCGGACTAGCGGGAGTAGAGACCCAGTACTTC
CDR3aa: CAWSSGLAGVETQYF

abundance: few
j_gene: TRBJ2-1
v_gene: TRBV19
d_gene: TRBD2
CDR3nt: TGTGCCAGTTGCTTTGCGGGAGTTGGGTTCAATGAGCAGTTCTTC
CDR3aa: CASCFAGVGFNEQFF

abundance: many
j_gene: TRBJ2-1
v_gene: TRBV5-6
d_gene: NA
CDR3nt: TGTGCCAGCAGCCCAACCTGGTCCTACAATGAGCAGTTCTTC
CDR3aa: CASSPTWSYNEQFF

abundance: many
j_gene: TRBJ2-7
v_gene: TRBV2
d_gene: NA
CDR3nt: TGTGCCAGCGCGGAGGAGGGTTGGGCCTACGAGCAGTACTTC
CDR3aa: CASAEEGWAYEQYF

abundance: NA
j_gene: TRBJ2-1
v_gene: TRBV7-9
d_gene: TRBD2
CDR3nt: TGTGCCAGCAGCCCCCCCCTTAGCGGGAGGGCCCTGTACAATGAGCAGTTCTTC
CDR3aa: CASSPPLSGRALYNEQFF

abundance: NA
j_gene: TRBJ2-2
v_gene: TRBV20-1
d_gene: NA
CDR3nt: TGCAGTGCTCGGAGGGCAATCGCGAACACCGGGGAGCTGTTTTTT
CDR3aa: CSARRAIANTGELFF

abundance: few
j_gene: TRBJ2-4
v_gene: TRBV2
d_gene: TRBD2
CDR3nt: TGTGCCAGCAGGGCGGGACTAGCCAAAAACACTCAGTACTTC
CDR3aa: CASRAGLAKNTQYF

abundance: NA
j_gene: TRBJ1-4
v_gene: TRBV7-8
d_gene: NA
CDR3nt: TGCGCCAGCAGCCAACGGTCCCGGGACAATGAAAAACTGTTTTTT
CDR3aa: CASSQRSRDNEKLFF

abundance: NA
j_gene: TRBJ2-3
v_gene: TRBV20-1
d_gene: TRBD2
CDR3nt: TGCAGTGCTAGGGTCCAGTTCGGCTGGCGGGAGGTTACAGATACGCAGTATTTT
CDR3aa: CSARVQFGWREVTDTQYF

abundance: many
j_gene: TRBJ2-2
v_gene: TRBV30
d_gene: TRBD1
CDR3nt: TGTGCCTGGGGACAGGGGGCGCTGGACACCGGGGAGCTGTTTTTT
CDR3aa: CAWGQGALDTGELFF

abundance: once
j_gene: TRBJ2-4
v_gene: TRBV7-8
d_gene: NA
CDR3nt: TGTGCCAGCAGCTTTTCCGGGACGGGAAAAAACATTCAGTACTTC
CDR3aa: CASSFSGTGKNIQYF

abundance: many
j_gene: TRBJ2-5
v_gene: TRBV5-1
d_gene: TRBD2
CDR3nt: TGCGCCAGCAGCTTGGTAGCGGGAGGGGTCCAAGAGACCCAGTACTTC
CDR3aa: CASSLVAGGVQETQYF

abundance: many
j_gene: TRBJ2-1
v_gene: TRBV6-1
d_gene: TRBD1
CDR3nt: TGTGCCAGCAAGTCCCGTCGGGACAGGGAGTACAATGAGCAGTTCTTC
CDR3aa: CASKSRRDREYNEQFF

abundance: many
j_gene: TRBJ2-2
v_gene: TRBV6-1
d_gene: TRBD2
CDR3nt: TGTGCCAGCGCGGGTTGGCGGGAGCGTGTCACCGGGGAGCTGTTTTTT
CDR3aa: CASAGWRERVTGELFF

abundance: many
j_gene: TRBJ2-7
v_gene: TRBV10-3
d_gene: TRBD2
CDR3nt: TGTGCCACCCGGGAGGGCGAGCAGTACTTC
CDR3aa: CATREGEQYF

abundance: many
j_gene: TRBJ2-2
v_gene: TRBV7-3
d_gene: NA
CDR3nt: TGTGCCAGCAGCTTCTTTGGGAGAGCGAGCACCGGGGAGCTGTTTTTT
CDR3aa: CASSFFGRASTGELFF

abundance: few
j_gene: TRBJ2-7
v_gene: TRBV20-1
d_gene: NA
CDR3nt: TGCAGTGCTTCGCCGGAGATGGGAGTCGGATACGAGCAGTACTTC
CDR3aa: CSASPEMGVGYEQYF

abundance: many
j_gene: TRBJ2-2
v_gene: TRBV6-5
d_gene: NA
CDR3nt: TGTGCCAGCAGTTCGGAGGGGTTGGGCGGGGAGCTGTTTTTT
CDR3aa: CASSSEGLGGELFF